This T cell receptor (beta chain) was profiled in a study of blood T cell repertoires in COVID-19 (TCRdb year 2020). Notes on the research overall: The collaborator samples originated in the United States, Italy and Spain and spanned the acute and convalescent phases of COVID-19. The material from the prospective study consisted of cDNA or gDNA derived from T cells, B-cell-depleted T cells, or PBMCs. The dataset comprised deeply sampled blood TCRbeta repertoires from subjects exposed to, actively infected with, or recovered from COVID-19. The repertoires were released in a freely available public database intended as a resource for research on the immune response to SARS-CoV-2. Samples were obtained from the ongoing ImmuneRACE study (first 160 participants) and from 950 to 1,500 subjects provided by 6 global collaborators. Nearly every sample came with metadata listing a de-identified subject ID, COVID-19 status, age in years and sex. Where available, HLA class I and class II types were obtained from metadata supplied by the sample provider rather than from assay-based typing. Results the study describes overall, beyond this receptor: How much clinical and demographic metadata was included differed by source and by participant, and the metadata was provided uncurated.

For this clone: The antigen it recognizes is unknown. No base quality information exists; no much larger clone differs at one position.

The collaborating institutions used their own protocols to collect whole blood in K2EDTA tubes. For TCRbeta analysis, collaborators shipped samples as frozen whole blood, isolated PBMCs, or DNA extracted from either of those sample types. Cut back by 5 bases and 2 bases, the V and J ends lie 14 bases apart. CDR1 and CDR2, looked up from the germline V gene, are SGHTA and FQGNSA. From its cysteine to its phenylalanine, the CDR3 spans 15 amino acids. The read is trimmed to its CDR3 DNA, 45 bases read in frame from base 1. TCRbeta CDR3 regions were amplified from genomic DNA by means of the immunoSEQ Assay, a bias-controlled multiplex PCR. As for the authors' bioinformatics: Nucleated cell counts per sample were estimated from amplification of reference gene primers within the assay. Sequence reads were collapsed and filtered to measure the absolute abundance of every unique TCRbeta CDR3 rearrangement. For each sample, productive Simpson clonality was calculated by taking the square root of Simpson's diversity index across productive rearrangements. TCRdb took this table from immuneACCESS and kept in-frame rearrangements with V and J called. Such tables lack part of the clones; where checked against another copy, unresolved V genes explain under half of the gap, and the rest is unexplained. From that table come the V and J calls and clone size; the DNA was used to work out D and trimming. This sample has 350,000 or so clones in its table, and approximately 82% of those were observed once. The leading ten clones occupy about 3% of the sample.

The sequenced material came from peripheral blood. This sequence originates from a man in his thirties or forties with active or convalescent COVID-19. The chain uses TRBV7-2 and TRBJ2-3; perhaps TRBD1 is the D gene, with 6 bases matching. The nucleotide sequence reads TGTGCCAGCAGCGAGTGGGGGCAGCTCACAGATACGCAGTATTTT. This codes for CASSEWGQLTDTQYF.